In its sample, the clone carrying this T cell receptor (beta chain) was seen a few times. The target antigen is unknown. Here immunoSEQ multiplex PCR was the method, and the copy in TCRdb shows in-frame clones only, minus some. Here the sample spans 950,000 to 1,300,000 clones, roughly 75% being singletons. Trimming cost V 4 bases and J 6 bases, with 15 bases left between them. The germline V gene encodes CDR1 KGHSH and CDR2 LQKENI. The CDR3 has 14 residues. The sample is drawn from a study of shared clonotypes between healthy human individuals. The study's findings and limits: Tissue TCR repertoires likely differ from these blood-only repertoires. Generation probabilities of non-shared clonotypes were lower (relative to those shared by all four donors).

The clonotype originates from a man in his late teens or twenties in good health. The sequencing sample was made of memory CD4+ T cells sorted from blood. Regarding subset: CD45RA-negative fraction. This chain links TRBV18 with TRBJ1-2; D may be TRBD1 (6 bases). The CDR3 spells CASSRDVRGDGYTF. The CDR3 region has the DNA TGTGCCAGCTCACGCGACGTTAGGGGGGATGGCTACACCTTC.